Sequencing of this T cell receptor (beta chain) was carried out in a study of T cells after posttransplantation cyclophosphamide. Points from the study as a whole: Skin or GI-infiltrating T cells shared few TRB sequences with blood.

V was trimmed by 3 bases and J by 8 bases, leaving 6 bases between them. Germline V CDR1 and CDR2: SGHDT, YYEEEE. The CDR3 is made up of 11 amino acids. Produced via immunoSEQ multiplex PCR; TCRdb's table is partial and in-frame only. The sample contains tens of thousands of clones, none of them singletons. This clone was counted at least ten times. Its antigen is currently unknown. This TCR derives from a man aged 35-49 years in good health, CMV-negative, and a related stem cell transplant donor. Sequenced input: PBMCs. This chain joins TRBV5-6 and TRBJ2-1; the D is unclear. CDR3 DNA sequence: TGTGCCAGCAGCTCTAGAGATGAGCAGTTCTTC. It codes for CASSSRDEQFF.